This T cell receptor (beta chain) was sequenced for a study of shared clonotypes between healthy human individuals (TCRdb year 2020). Regarding the complete study: The cohort comprised a couple of women and a few men aged 18 to 49 years. Libraries were prepared and TCR repertoires were sequenced by different laboratories using diverse techniques, in order to increase sequencing depth and limit assay-specific biases. Blood TCR repertoires of five healthy adults were deeply sequenced to estimate repertoire size and the extent of clonotype sharing between individuals. For each donor, CD4 naive and CD4 memory were each given three plates, CD8 naive was given two plates, and CD8 memory was given one plate. Leukapheresis yielded between about 0.85 and 9.5 billion PBMCs per donor.

With respect to this clone: Its antigen specificity is not known. It has no much larger one-base neighbor in the sample; base qualities were not kept.

Study-level results and caveats: Because the study included only a small number of donors, the genetic and exposure-history diversity represented was limited. Sampling was limited to blood, and TCR repertoires in tissue likely differ from TCR repertoires in blood. Even with the large sequencing depth, rarefaction of the sorted-subset datasets indicated that sequencing was incomplete. Naive subsets generally had larger estimated clonotype richness than memory subsets. Pairwise subsampling indicated that sequencing depth was expected to affect the degree of clonotype sharing among donors. Across a few donors, approximately 5% of naive CD4, over 3% of naive CD8, approximately 2.5% of memory CD4, and approximately 0.42% of memory CD8 clonotypes were shared. Clonotypes shared by all four sorted-subset donors showed higher generation probabilities than non-shared clonotypes.

Healthy HIV-negative adults with no recently reported acute infections or vaccinations were included as donors. All donors were Caucasian adults living in Nashville, Tennessee, USA. CD4+ T cells were enriched through magnetic negative selection, after which naive cells were positively selected on CD45RA and the remaining negative fraction served as the memory subset. Blood was obtained by leukapheresis, after which PBMCs were separated by Ficoll-Histopaque density gradient centrifugation and cryopreserved in liquid nitrogen vapor phase. Analytical flow cytometry was used to check the purity and quantity of each magnetically sorted T cell population. Each sorted fraction had its genomic DNA isolated and then quantified by UV absorbance on a Nanodrop 2000c. Using the deep immunoSEQ assay, multiplex PCR amplified TCR CDR3 regions from genomic DNA. Genomic DNA extracted from each cell subset was distributed evenly over all wells of several immunoSEQ 96-well plates, and each plate served as one replicate. Each replicate PCR for sorted subsets received approximately 220 ng genomic DNA, equal to 30,000 or so T cell genomes. Purified libraries were quantified with a Qubit 3.0 fluorometer, sized on a Bioanalyzer 2100, and re-quantified with the KAPA Library Quantification kit. Every immunoSEQ 96-well plate was sequenced on a dedicated single-read 150-cycle Illumina NextSeq 550 flow cell. The authors' pipeline ran thus. Because the immunoSEQ output held only junctional sequences and lacked quality scores, the filtering could not match the filtering applied to full-length reads. Sequences were annotated with PyIR, a Python wrapper for IgBLAST v1.9, using IMGT germline references to assign V/J genes and CDR3. Any read was removed if the V/J assignment was weak (E-value above 1e-6), the CDR3 was missing, or the read contained stop codons, out-of-frame junctions, or ambiguous translated residues. A V3J clonotype was defined by an identical inferred V gene, J gene, and CDR3 amino acid sequence. Percentage overlap between repertoires was calculated by dividing the number of shared unique clonotypes by the size of the smaller repertoire. Three approaches were used to assess repertoire richness: RTK rarefaction, the Chao1 estimator, and Recon v2.1 estimates of unobserved clonotypes. Generation probabilities were computed with OLGA for all TCRbeta clonotypes obtained by the gDNA method from several donors. TCRdb took over this immuneACCESS table, retaining in-frame rearrangements with V and J assigned. Such tables are incomplete; in checked studies, under half of the missing clones stem from an unresolved V gene, and the remainder is unexplained. V and J calls and clone size are copied from that table; D and trimming were computed from the DNA. Within this sample are about a million clones, with over 60% of them counted one time only. The ten largest make up around 1.5% of the sample.

Sequencing was performed on memory CD4+ T cells sorted from blood. The sample's cell subset or site label, decoded: CD45RA-negative fraction. This sequence was found in a man aged 18 to 30 in good health.

The bases read TGTGCCTGGAGTGCCCGGACAGGGTGGGACGGGGAGCTGTTTTTT. Its coded protein is CAWSARTGWDGELFF. The rearranged segments are TRBV30 and TRBJ2-2; TRBD1 fits 8 bases in the junction. Germline trimming amounts to 1 base on V and 7 bases on J, with 8 as the count of junction bases outside the gene matches. Inclusive of the bounding cysteine and phenylalanine, the CDR3 is 15 residues long. The entry retains the CDR3 DNA only, 45 bases that are in frame from base 1. CDR1 and CDR2, per the germline V gene (reference sequence), are GTSNPN and SVGIG.